This TCR beta chain comes out of a study of human T cells and chemical hapten exposure. Study conclusions and caveats: The formation of large CDR3 similarity clusters by expanded TCRs significantly exceeded that of controls.

In regard to this clonotype: Its cognate antigen is unknown.

Time point specified: patch test 3, about 24 weeks after DPC sensitization. Indicated treatment: therapeutic diphenylcyclopropenone sensitization with weekly scalp DPC. Someone pulled total RNA out of unfractionated whole blood. The V and J ends lost 0 bases and 11 bases respectively, with 13 bases between them. Germline V gives CDR1 MNHEY, CDR2 SVGEGT. This CDR3 has 13 residues. TCRdb re-derived calls from the RACE reads in MiXCR, one entry per CDR3 protein. The table lists roughly 62,000 distinct CDR3 sequences, around 12% of them singletons. The receptor comes from a young man with alopecia areata. Some clones in this sample may be carry-over from other donors' samples. The sequencing here drew on whole blood, taken in connection with sensitization to the hapten diphenylcyclopropenone (DPC). V gene TRBV6-2 or TRBV6-3 combines with J gene TRBJ1-1; unclear D gene. The CDR3 region is CASSYSGKREAFF. CDR3 coding DNA: TGTGCCAGCAGTTACTCGGGGAAGAGGGAGGCTTTCTTT.